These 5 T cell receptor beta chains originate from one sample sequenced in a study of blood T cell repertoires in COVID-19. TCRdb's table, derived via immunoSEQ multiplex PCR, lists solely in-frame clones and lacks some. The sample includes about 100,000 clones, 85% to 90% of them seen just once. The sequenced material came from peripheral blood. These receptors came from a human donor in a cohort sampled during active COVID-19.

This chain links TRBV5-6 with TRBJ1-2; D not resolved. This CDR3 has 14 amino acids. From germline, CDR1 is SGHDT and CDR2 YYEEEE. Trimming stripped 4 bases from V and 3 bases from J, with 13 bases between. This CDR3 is CASSVPRVHYGYTF. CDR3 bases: TGTGCCAGCAGCGTCCCTAGAGTACACTATGGCTACACCTTC.

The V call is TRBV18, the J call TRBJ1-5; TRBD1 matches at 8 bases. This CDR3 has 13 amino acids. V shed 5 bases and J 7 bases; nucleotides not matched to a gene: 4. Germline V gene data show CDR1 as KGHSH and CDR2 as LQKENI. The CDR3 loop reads CASSSGQGQPQHF. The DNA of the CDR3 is TGTGCCAGCTCATCAGGACAGGGCCAGCCCCAGCATTTT.

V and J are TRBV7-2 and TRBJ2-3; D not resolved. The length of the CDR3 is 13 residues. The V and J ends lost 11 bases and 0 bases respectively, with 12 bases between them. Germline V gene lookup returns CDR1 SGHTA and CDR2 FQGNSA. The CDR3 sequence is CAGTYRSTDTQYF. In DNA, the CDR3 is TGTGCCGGAACATACAGAAGCACAGATACGCAGTATTTT. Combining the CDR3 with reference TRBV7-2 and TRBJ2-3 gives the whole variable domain GAGVSQSPSNKVTEKGKDVELRCDPISGHTALYWYRQSLGQGLEFLIYFQGNSAPDKSGLPSDRFSAERTGGSVSTLTIQRTQQEDSAVYLCAGTYRSTDTQYFGPGTRLTVL.

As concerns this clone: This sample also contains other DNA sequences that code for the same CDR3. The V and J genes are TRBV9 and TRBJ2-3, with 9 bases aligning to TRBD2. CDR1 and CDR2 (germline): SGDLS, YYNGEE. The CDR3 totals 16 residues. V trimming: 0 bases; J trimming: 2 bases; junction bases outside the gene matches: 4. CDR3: CASSVETSGYTDTQYF. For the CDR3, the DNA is TGTGCCAGCAGCGTAGAGACTAGCGGATACACAGATACGCAGTATTTT.

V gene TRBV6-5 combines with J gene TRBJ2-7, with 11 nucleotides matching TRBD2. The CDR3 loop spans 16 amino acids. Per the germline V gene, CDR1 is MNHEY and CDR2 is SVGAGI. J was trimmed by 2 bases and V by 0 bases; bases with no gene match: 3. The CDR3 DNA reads TGTGCCAGCAGTTACTCAACTAGCGGGGGACCCTACGAGCAGTACTTC. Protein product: CASSYSTSGGPYEQYF.